This T cell receptor beta chain is from a study of blood T cells in healthy people across ages. This clonotype was counted between two and nine times. V was shortened by 3 bases and J by 2 bases, with 15 bases between the two germline ends. Germline lookup yields CDR1 MNHEY and CDR2 SMNVEV (reference sequence). The CDR3 extends over 16 amino acids. Primers used in a second PCR of about 6 to 12 cycles were a sample-barcoded 5' primer and a J-beta primer mix. TCRdb reprocessed the 5' RACE reads via MiXCR and lists one record per CDR3 protein. The profile shows 1,500,000 or so distinct CDR3 sequences, approximately 63% of them singletons.

Input material: blood. This chain joins TRBV27 and TRBJ2-3; TRBD2 is a possible D gene (6 bases). The sequence was collected from a man between 18 and 35 years old in good health. CDR3 protein: CASSFPGTSNTDTQYF. In nucleotides, the CDR3 is TGTGCCAGCAGTTTCCCAGGGACTTCTAACACAGATACGCAGTATTTT.